Shown below are 20 T cell receptor beta chains from a single sample sequenced in a study of cytotoxic CD8 clonotypes in ibrutinib-treated CLL. The data were produced by immunoSEQ multiplex PCR, yet TCRdb's version contains in-frame clones alone and is incomplete. The sample contains almost 250,000 clones, around three quarters of which appear only once. The sequenced sample was PBMCs, obtained after 24 months of ibrutinib treatment. The receptors were gathered from a human donor with chronic lymphocytic leukemia.

The genes are TRBV7-3 and TRBJ2-1; TRBD1 or TRBD2 may be the D gene (5 bases each). CDR1 and CDR2 from the germline V gene are SGHTA and FQGTGA. The CDR3 extends over 13 amino acids. V was pared by 3 bases and J by 6 bases, with 9 bases between. Written as DNA, the CDR3 is TGTGCCAGCAGCTTGGGACGCAGCAATGAGCAGTTCTTC. Its protein product is CASSLGRSNEQFF.

In DNA form, the CDR3 reads TGCGCCAGCAGTTATAACACGGGGGACACTGAAGCTTTCTTT. Translating it yields CASSYNTGDTEAFF. The chain recombines TRBV5-1 with TRBJ1-1, with D possibly TRBD1 on 5 matching bases. Germline V gene sequence: CDR1 SGHRS, CDR2 YFSETQ. V shed 5 bases and J shed 3 bases, with 14 bases lying between them. This CDR3 is 14 amino acids long.

Only a few counts were recorded for this clone. This sequence joins TRBV11-3 and TRBJ2-1, with 9 bases identical to TRBD2. The germline V gene encodes CDR1 SGHNT and CDR2 YENEEA. Trimming at V came to 1 base and at J to 7 bases, leaving 5 bases not matched to a gene. The CDR3 is made up of 15 amino acids. CDR3 DNA: TGTGCCAGCAGCTTAGGCGGGAGGGGGGAAAATGAGCAGTTCTTC. It yields the protein CASSLGGRGENEQFF.

The chain links TRBV7-9 to TRBJ2-7; no definite D call. Germline V gene lookup returns CDR1 SEHNR and CDR2 FQNEAQ (reference sequence). The CDR3 covers 12 residues. The V gene lost 7 bases and the J gene lost 2 bases, with 9 bases spanning the gap. The CDR3 spells CASTGDPYEQYF. In nucleotides, the CDR3 is TGTGCCAGCACCGGAGACCCCTACGAGCAGTACTTC.

The chain couples TRBV19 to TRBJ2-1; perhaps TRBD1 as D (6 bases). Germline V lookup: CDR1 LNHDA, CDR2 SQIVND (reference sequence). Trimming pared 4 bases from V and 7 bases from J, leaving 14 bases between. The CDR3 extends over 14 amino acids. The chain's CDR3 is CASSTGLDRNEQFF. The CDR3 DNA follows: TGTGCCAGTAGTACCGGGTTGGACAGAAATGAGCAGTTCTTC.

The chain is built from TRBV11-3 and TRBJ2-3; D not certain. V dropped 2 bases and J dropped 2 bases, with 5 bases sitting between them. The length of the CDR3 is 13 residues. CDR1 is SGHNT, CDR2 YENEEA, per germline. CDR3 bases: TGTGCCAGCAGCTTATGGCACACAGATACGCAGTATTTT. Translation: CASSLWHTDTQYF. The variable domain in full, completed from reference TRBV11-3 and TRBJ2-3, reads EAGVVQSPRYKIIEKKQPVAFWCNPISGHNTLYWYLQNLGQGPELLIRYENEEAVDDSQLPKDRFSAERLKGVDSTLKIQPAELGDSAVYLCASSLWHTDTQYFGPGTRLTVL.

This clone was seen ten or more times. Here the CDR3 reads CAWRYSGANVLTF. The CDR3 DNA reads as TGTGCCTGGAGGTACTCTGGGGCCAACGTCCTGACTTTC. The genes are TRBV30 and TRBJ2-6; D unclear. V was trimmed by 3 bases and J by 0 bases, leaving 3 bases between them. The CDR3 loop spans 13 amino acids. Germline V lookup: CDR1 GTSNPN, CDR2 SVGIG (reference sequence).

The genes are TRBV30 and TRBJ1-4; D is unresolved. With 4 bases removed from V and 0 bases from J, the gap between germline ends came to 6 bases. The CDR3 spans 13 residues. Germline V gene sequence: CDR1 GTSNPN, CDR2 SVGIG (reference sequence). DNA for the CDR3: TGTGCCTGGACAGAAGCAACTAATGAAAAACTGTTTTTT. Its protein product is CAWTEATNEKLFF.

The rearrangement joins TRBV4-1 to TRBJ2-3, with TRBD2 as a possible D gene (5 bases). V was cut by 0 bases and J by 4 bases, with 11 bases left in between. The V gene's germline CDR1 is MGHRA and CDR2 YSYEKL. CDR3 size: 15 residues. CDR3 nucleotide sequence: TGCGCCAGCAGCCAAGATCGCGGAGGCCCAGATACGCAGTATTTT. This codes for CASSQDRGGPDTQYF.

The chain has TRBV9 and TRBJ1-3; D gene unclear. Trimming stripped 0 bases from V and 0 bases from J, with 10 bases between. The CDR3 has 16 amino acids. Germline CDR1 SGDLS, CDR2 YYNGEE. This CDR3 is CASSVVGRSSGNTIYF. In nucleotides, the CDR3 is TGTGCCAGCAGCGTAGTAGGGCGTAGCTCTGGAAACACCATATATTTT.

The rearrangement uses TRBV28 and TRBJ1-4; 9 nucleotides line up with TRBD1. The junction had 7 bases not matched to a gene; V was cut back by 6 bases and J by 8 bases. The CDR3 has 14 residues. Germline V gene data show CDR1 as MDHEN and CDR2 as SYDVKM. The CDR3 reads CASSPQGAQEKLFF. CDR3 DNA sequence: TGTGCCAGCAGCCCACAGGGGGCGCAAGAAAAACTGTTTTTT.

This chain uses TRBV29-1 with TRBJ2-7, with a weak D call TRBD1 (6 bases). Per the germline V gene, CDR1 is SQVTM and CDR2 is ANQGSEA. The CDR3 extends over 13 amino acids. V lost 5 bases and J 7 bases, leaving 18 bases between the germline ends. DNA of the CDR3: TGCAGCGTTAAAGGGACATCACCTTGGGAGCAGTACTTC. It codes for CSVKGTSPWEQYF.

The rearrangement uses TRBV27 and TRBJ2-7, with TRBD2 matching over 13 bases. This CDR3 comprises 15 residues. Per the germline V gene, CDR1 is MNHEY and CDR2 is SMNVEV (reference sequence). Trimming took 7 bases from V and 1 from J; bases not matched to a gene: 4. This chain's CDR3 is CASIKLAGGSYEQYF. In nucleotides, the CDR3 is TGTGCCAGCATTAAACTAGCGGGAGGGTCCTACGAGCAGTACTTC.

The V call is TRBV15, the J call TRBJ1-5, with 8 bases fitting TRBD1. This CDR3 spans 14 amino acids. Trimming took 3 bases from V and 4 from J; bases not matched to a gene: 2. Germline V lookup: CDR1 LNHNV, CDR2 YYDKDF (reference sequence). The CDR3 DNA reads TGTGCCACCAGCAGCGACAGGGGTAATCAGCCCCAGCATTTT. Residues: CATSSDRGNQPQHF. The whole variable domain, filled in from reference TRBV15 and TRBJ1-5, reads DAMVIQNPRYQVTQFGKPVTLSCSQTLNHNVMYWYQQKSSQAPKLLFHYYDKDFNNEADTPDNFQSRRPNTSFCFLDIRSPGLGDTAMYLCATSSDRGNQPQHFGDGTRLSIL.

The V gene is TRBV5-1, the J gene TRBJ2-5, with 8 bases lining up with TRBD2. V gave up 0 bases and J gave up 3 bases; unmatched junction bases: 7. CDR3 length: 16 amino acids. Germline V gene sequence: CDR1 SGHRS, CDR2 YFSETQ. CDR3 sequence (DNA): TGCGCCAGCAGCTTGGGACAAAGTAGCGGGGAAGAGACCCAGTACTTC. It codes for CASSLGQSSGEETQYF.

This chain uses TRBV12-5 with TRBJ1-5; D is ambiguous. The CDR3 extends over 12 amino acids. Deletions cut 6 bases from V and 4 bases from J, with 7 bases between. Germline V gene sequence: CDR1 LGHNT, CDR2 FRNRAP. As DNA, the CDR3 is TGTGCTAGTGGACTAACTAATCAGCCCCAGCATTTT. It codes for CASGLTNQPQHF.

J is TRBJ2-2 and V is TRBV25-1; possibly TRBD2 for D (6 bases). This CDR3 has 16 amino acids. V shed 6 bases and J shed 2 bases, with 16 bases lying between them. Germline loops: CDR1 MGHDK, CDR2 SYGVNS. The CDR3 is CASSGGRVPNTGELFF. DNA of the CDR3: TGTGCCAGCAGCGGGGGACGCGTTCCAAACACCGGGGAGCTGTTTTTT.

V gene TRBV15 combines with J gene TRBJ2-7, with 12 nucleotides matching TRBD1. The germline gives CDR1 LNHNV, CDR2 YYDKDF (reference sequence). CDR3 length equals 15 residues. V was pared by 1 base and J by 5 bases, with 3 bases of the junction left unmatched. This CDR3 reads CATSRGDRGLDEQYF. CDR3 in DNA: TGTGCCACCAGCAGAGGGGACAGGGGGCTGGACGAGCAGTACTTC.

The rearrangement uses TRBV6-6 and TRBJ1-5; possibly TRBD1 for D (6 bases). Germline V CDR1 and CDR2: MNHNY, SVGAGI (reference sequence). The ends were cut back, 2 bases at V and 7 bases at J, with 6 bases in the middle. This CDR3 contains 12 residues. The CDR3 DNA follows: TGTGCCAGCAGTTACGACAGGCAGCCCCAGCATTTT. It is translated as CASSYDRQPQHF.

V gene TRBV6-4 combines with J gene TRBJ1-1; D ambiguous. This CDR3 spans 14 amino acids. Germline V CDR1 and CDR2: MRHNA, SNTAGT. V was clipped by 5 bases and J by 4 bases, with 14 bases between them. Here the CDR3 reads CASSPWPAGTEAFF. CDR3 coding DNA: TGTGCCAGCAGTCCCTGGCCCGCCGGCACTGAAGCTTTCTTT.